This is a list of T cell receptor beta chains from one sample in a study of cytomegalovirus exposure and HLA in healthy donors. The repertoire was sequenced with immunoSEQ multiplex PCR; TCRdb's copy has only in-frame clones and lacks some. The sample lists around 200,000 clones, roughly 80% occurring once. Sequencing was done on a sample of PBMCs. Source of these receptors: a woman aged 45-59 years in good health and CMV-seropositive. The CDR3 runs from the conserved cysteine through the conserved F or W. Fields, in order: D gene, V gene, J gene, clone size, CDR3 protein, CDR3 DNA. D genes are given only for firm matches. Size is stated for part of the rows, as once, few or many counts, or as a class when the clone is expanded.

D gene: TRBD1; V gene: TRBV19; J gene: TRBJ2-3; clone size: .; CDR3 protein: CASTSRDRDKDTQYF; CDR3 DNA: TGTGCCAGTACCTCCCGGGACAGGGATAAAGATACGCAGTATTTT
D gene: .; V gene: TRBV19; J gene: TRBJ1-1; clone size: .; CDR3 protein: CASSHGRGRVNTEAFF; CDR3 DNA: TGTGCCAGTAGCCACGGAAGGGGGAGGGTGAACACTGAAGCTTTCTTT
D gene: TRBD2; V gene: TRBV4-2; J gene: TRBJ2-7; clone size: .; CDR3 protein: CASRDTSGGYPYEQYF; CDR3 DNA: TGTGCCAGCAGGGACACTAGCGGGGGCTATCCCTACGAGCAGTACTTC
D gene: .; V gene: TRBV12-5; J gene: TRBJ2-5; clone size: .; CDR3 protein: CASGLEGGRETQYF; CDR3 DNA: TGTGCTAGTGGTTTGGAGGGGGGGCGGGAGACCCAGTACTTC
D gene: TRBD1; V gene: TRBV5-1; J gene: TRBJ2-5; clone size: .; CDR3 protein: CASSLQAPAGGTQYF; CDR3 DNA: TGCGCCAGCAGCTTACAGGCCCCCGCAGGGGGGACCCAGTACTTC
D gene: TRBD2; V gene: TRBV7-3; J gene: TRBJ2-5; clone size: .; CDR3 protein: CASSFGRGGGETQYF; CDR3 DNA: TGTGCCAGCAGTTTCGGGCGCGGGGGTGGGGAGACCCAGTACTTC
D gene: .; V gene: TRBV18; J gene: TRBJ2-2; clone size: once; CDR3 protein: CASSRRTEPTGELFF; CDR3 DNA: TGTGCCAGCTCACGACGGACAGAACCCACCGGGGAGCTGTTTTTT
D gene: .; V gene: TRBV6-4; J gene: TRBJ2-2; clone size: .; CDR3 protein: CASSESDSSNTGELFF; CDR3 DNA: TGTGCCAGCAGTGAGTCCGACAGCTCGAACACCGGGGAGCTGTTTTTT
D gene: TRBD2; V gene: TRBV5-4; J gene: TRBJ2-5; clone size: .; CDR3 protein: CASSFEASGRGETQYF; CDR3 DNA: TGTGCCAGCAGCTTTGAGGCTAGCGGGAGGGGAGAGACCCAGTACTTC
D gene: TRBD2; V gene: TRBV29-1; J gene: TRBJ2-5; clone size: .; CDR3 protein: CSVGASGGAGETQYF; CDR3 DNA: TGCAGCGTCGGGGCTAGCGGGGGAGCGGGGGAGACCCAGTACTTC
D gene: .; V gene: TRBV11-2; J gene: TRBJ1-3; clone size: once; CDR3 protein: CASSLNDYSGNTIYF; CDR3 DNA: TGTGCCAGCAGCTTAAACGACTACTCTGGAAACACCATATATTTT
D gene: TRBD2; V gene: TRBV27; J gene: TRBJ2-5; clone size: .; CDR3 protein: CASRAGGYQETQYF; CDR3 DNA: TGTGCCAGCAGAGCGGGGGGTTACCAAGAGACCCAGTACTTC
D gene: .; V gene: TRBV7-9; J gene: TRBJ2-7; clone size: .; CDR3 protein: CASSELGQSYEQYF; CDR3 DNA: TGTGCCAGCAGCGAATTGGGCCAGAGCTACGAGCAGTACTTC
D gene: TRBD2; V gene: TRBV7-3; J gene: TRBJ2-2; clone size: .; CDR3 protein: CASSLGAGVNTGELFF; CDR3 DNA: TGTGCCAGCAGCTTAGGAGCGGGGGTAAACACCGGGGAGCTGTTTTTT
D gene: .; V gene: TRBV5-1; J gene: TRBJ2-1; clone size: .; CDR3 protein: CASSTAGISYNEQFF; CDR3 DNA: TGCGCCAGCAGCACCGCGGGGATCTCCTACAATGAGCAGTTCTTC
D gene: .; V gene: TRBV2; J gene: TRBJ2-3; clone size: once; CDR3 protein: CASIKSPRRTDTQYF; CDR3 DNA: TGTGCCAGCATAAAATCCCCGCGGAGAACAGATACGCAGTATTTT
D gene: TRBD1; V gene: TRBV28; J gene: TRBJ1-5; clone size: .; CDR3 protein: CASSLGGQPQNQPQHF; CDR3 DNA: TGTGCCAGCAGTCTGGGGGGACAGCCTCAAAATCAGCCCCAGCATTTT
D gene: TRBD2; V gene: TRBV7-2; J gene: TRBJ2-3; clone size: once; CDR3 protein: CASSSGGQTDTQYF; CDR3 DNA: TGTGCCAGCAGCTCGGGGGGGCAAACAGATACGCAGTATTTT
D gene: .; V gene: TRBV27; J gene: TRBJ1-1; clone size: once; CDR3 protein: CASSFLARNAEAFF; CDR3 DNA: TGTGCCAGCAGTTTCCTGGCAAGAAACGCTGAAGCTTTCTTT
D gene: TRBD1; V gene: TRBV28; J gene: TRBJ2-7; clone size: .; CDR3 protein: CASSSSGTGSYEQYF; CDR3 DNA: TGTGCCAGCAGTTCATCCGGGACAGGGTCCTACGAGCAGTACTTC
D gene: TRBD1; V gene: TRBV7-3; J gene: TRBJ1-2; clone size: .; CDR3 protein: CASSLVRGSYGYTF; CDR3 DNA: TGTGCCAGCAGCTTAGTCAGGGGGTCCTATGGCTACACCTTC
D gene: TRBD1; V gene: TRBV9; J gene: TRBJ2-5; clone size: .; CDR3 protein: CASSARQGAVKETQYF; CDR3 DNA: TGTGCCAGCAGCGCAAGACAGGGGGCGGTAAAAGAGACCCAGTACTTC
D gene: .; V gene: TRBV6-1; J gene: TRBJ2-1; clone size: .; CDR3 protein: CASSEAQNSYNEQFF; CDR3 DNA: TGTGCCAGCAGTGAAGCTCAGAACTCCTACAATGAGCAGTTCTTC
D gene: .; V gene: TRBV6-6; J gene: TRBJ2-5; clone size: .; CDR3 protein: CASASRYGEETQYF; CDR3 DNA: TGTGCCAGCGCGTCACGTTACGGAGAAGAGACCCAGTACTTC
D gene: .; V gene: TRBV6-1; J gene: TRBJ1-5; clone size: .; CDR3 protein: CASSQAPNQPQHF; CDR3 DNA: TGTGCCAGCAGTCAGGCCCCGAATCAGCCCCAGCATTTT
D gene: .; V gene: TRBV5-5; J gene: TRBJ1-1; clone size: .; CDR3 protein: CASSSGWGTEAFF; CDR3 DNA: TGTGCCAGCAGCTCAGGGTGGGGCACTGAAGCTTTCTTT